The clone carrying this T cell receptor (beta chain) has only a few counts. No antigen is known for it. This record belongs to a study of cytomegalovirus exposure and HLA in healthy donors. This CDR3 is 18 amino acids long. The V gene lost 0 bases and the J gene lost 4 bases, with 23 bases spanning the gap. The germline gives CDR1 SGHRS, CDR2 YFSETQ. General observations from the study: Previous analysis showed most TCR beta V segments were productive about 90% or about 30% of the time. A later analysis found most CMV-associated TCR beta chains apparently HLA-restricted. From TCR beta sequences, most subjects' HLA-A and HLA-B alleles were reportedly predicted accurately. Fewer N-insertions than the roughly 700-donor mean were reportedly shown by an Asian-associated ancestry cluster in a later analysis.

60 Vbeta and 13 Jbeta primers were used in PCR. The assay was immunoSEQ multiplex PCR, and TCRdb's table has in-frame clones only and misses some. The sample lists some 160,000 clones, approximately 9% occurring once. The chain couples TRBV5-1 to TRBJ2-7, with a possible D match to TRBD1 (6 bases). Sample: PBMCs. The sequence was obtained from a male donor in good health and CMV-seronegative. CDR3 sequence reads: CASSLVSPTGTPIYEQYF. CDR3 DNA: TGCGCCAGCAGCTTGGTATCGCCTACCGGGACACCCATTTACGAGCAGTACTTC.